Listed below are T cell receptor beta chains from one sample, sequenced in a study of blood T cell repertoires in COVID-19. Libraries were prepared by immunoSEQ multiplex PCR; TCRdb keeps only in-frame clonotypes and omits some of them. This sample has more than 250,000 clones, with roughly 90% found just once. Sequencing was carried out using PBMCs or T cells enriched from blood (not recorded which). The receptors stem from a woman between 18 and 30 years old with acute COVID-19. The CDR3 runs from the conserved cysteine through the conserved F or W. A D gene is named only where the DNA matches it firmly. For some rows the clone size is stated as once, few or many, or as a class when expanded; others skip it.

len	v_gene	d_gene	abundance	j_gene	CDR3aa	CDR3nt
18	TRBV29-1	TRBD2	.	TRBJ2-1	CSGESASGRVFEYNEQFF	TGCAGCGGTGAGTCGGCTAGCGGGAGAGTATTTGAGTACAATGAGCAGTTCTTC
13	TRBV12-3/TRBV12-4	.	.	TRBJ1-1	CASSLGLRVQAFF	TGTGCCAGCAGTTTAGGACTCCGGGTCCAAGCTTTCTTT
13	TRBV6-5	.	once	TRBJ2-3	CASSATLEGKQYF	TGTGCCAGCAGCGCTACGCTGGAGGGGAAGCAGTATTTT
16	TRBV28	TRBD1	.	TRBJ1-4	CASSSLMDRLNEKLFF	TGTGCCAGCAGTTCACTCATGGACAGGCTAAATGAAAAACTGTTTTTT
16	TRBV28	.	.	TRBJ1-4	CASSKFLQGRGEKLFF	TGTGCCAGCTCTAAATTTCTGCAGGGCAGAGGAGAAAAACTGTTTTTT
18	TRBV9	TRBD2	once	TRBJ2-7	CASSVGRGGLAVTYEQYF	TGTGCCAGCAGCGTTGGGCGCGGGGGACTAGCGGTTACCTACGAGCAGTACTTC
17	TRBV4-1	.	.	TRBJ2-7	CASSHGKLKRPTYEQYF	TGCGCCAGCAGCCACGGGAAACTGAAGCGCCCCACCTACGAGCAGTACTTC
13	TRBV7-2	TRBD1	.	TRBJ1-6	CASSPQGNSPLHF	TGTGCCAGCAGCCCACAGGGGAATTCACCCCTCCACTTT
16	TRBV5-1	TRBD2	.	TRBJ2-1	CASSSIGTSGTYEQFF	TGCGCCAGCAGCTCCATCGGGACTAGCGGGACATATGAGCAGTTCTTC
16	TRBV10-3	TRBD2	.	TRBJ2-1	CAISESLAGGRGEQFF	TGTGCCATCAGTGAGTCCCTAGCGGGAGGCCGCGGTGAGCAGTTCTTC
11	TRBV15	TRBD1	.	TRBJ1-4	CATSTPGQVFF	TGTGCCACCAGCACGCCGGGACAGGTGTTTTTT
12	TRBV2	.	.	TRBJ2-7	CASGLSSYEQYF	TGTGCCAGCGGTCTAAGCTCCTACGAGCAGTACTTC
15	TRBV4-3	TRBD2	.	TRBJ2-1	CASSQDKAGGGEQFF	TGCGCCAGCAGCCAAGACAAAGCGGGAGGTGGTGAGCAGTTCTTC
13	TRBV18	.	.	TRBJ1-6	CASSLETGSPLHF	TGTGCCAGCTCACTAGAGACAGGCTCACCCCTCCACTTT
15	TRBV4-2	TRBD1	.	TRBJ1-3	CASSIGTGVGNTIYF	TGTGCCAGCAGTATAGGGACAGGGGTCGGAAACACCATATATTTT
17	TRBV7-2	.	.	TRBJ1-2	CASSLEQVHLHNYGYTF	TGTGCCAGCAGCTTAGAACAGGTCCACCTCCATAACTATGGCTACACCTTC
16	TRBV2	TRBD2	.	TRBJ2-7	CASSKVGRAPLNEQYF	TGTGCCAGCAGTAAGGTCGGGAGGGCCCCACTTAACGAGCAGTACTTC
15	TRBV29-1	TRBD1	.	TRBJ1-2	CSAIKQGARGYGYTF	TGCAGCGCAATAAAACAGGGGGCGCGGGGCTATGGCTACACCTTC
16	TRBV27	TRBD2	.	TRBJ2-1	CASSLSGLAAYNEQFF	TGTGCCAGCAGTTTATCGGGACTAGCGGCCTACAATGAGCAGTTCTTC
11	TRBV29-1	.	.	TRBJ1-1	CSVRVYTEAFF	TGCAGCGTGCGGGTCTATACTGAAGCTTTCTTT
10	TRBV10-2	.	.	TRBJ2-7	CASSDNEQYF	TGCGCCAGCAGTGACAACGAGCAGTACTTC
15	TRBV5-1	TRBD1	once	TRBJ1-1	CASSRMGQLNTEAFF	TGCGCCAGCAGCCGAATGGGACAGCTGAACACTGAAGCTTTCTTT
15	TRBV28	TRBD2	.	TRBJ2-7	CASSPGTSLSYEQYF	TGTGCCAGCAGCCCGGGGACTAGCCTTTCCTACGAGCAGTACTTC
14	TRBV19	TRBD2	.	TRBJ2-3	CATQGGRYTDTQYF	TGTGCCACCCAGGGCGGGAGGTACACAGATACGCAGTATTTT
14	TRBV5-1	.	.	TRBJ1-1	CASSRGAVNTEAFF	TGCGCCAGCAGCCGGGGGGCAGTGAACACTGAAGCTTTCTTT
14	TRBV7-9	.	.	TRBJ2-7	CASSNIADPFEQYF	TGTGCCAGCAGCAACATAGCGGACCCTTTCGAGCAGTACTTC
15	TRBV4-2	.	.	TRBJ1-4	CASSQYDRMNEKLFF	TGTGCCAGCAGCCAATACGACAGGATGAATGAAAAACTGTTTTTT
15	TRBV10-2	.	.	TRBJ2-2	CASSEWQGGSGELFF	TGCGCCAGCAGTGAATGGCAGGGAGGATCCGGGGAGCTGTTTTTT
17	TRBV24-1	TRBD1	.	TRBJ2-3	CATSDEDRGPSTDTQYF	TGTGCCACCAGTGATGAGGACAGGGGGCCAAGCACAGATACGCAGTATTTT
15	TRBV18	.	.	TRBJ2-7	CASSPTAGTDYEQYF	TGTGCCAGCTCACCTACCGCCGGGACTGACTACGAGCAGTACTTC
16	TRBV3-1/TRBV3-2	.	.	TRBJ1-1	CASSPGTPFWNTEAFF	TGTGCCAGCAGCCCCGGGACACCTTTTTGGAACACTGAAGCTTTCTTT
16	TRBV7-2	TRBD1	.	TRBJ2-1	CASSFRGGTGGNEQFF	TGTGCCAGCAGCTTCAGGGGTGGGACAGGGGGCAATGAGCAGTTCTTC
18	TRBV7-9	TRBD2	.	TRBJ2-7	CASSLRGTGTSGTYEQYF	TGTGCCAGCAGCTTAAGGGGGACCGGGACTAGCGGGACCTACGAGCAGTACTTC
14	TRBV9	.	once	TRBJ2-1	CASGGASAYNEQFF	TGTGCCAGCGGGGGGGCTAGCGCATACAATGAGCAGTTCTTC
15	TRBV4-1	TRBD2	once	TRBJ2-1	CASSQHGLANNEQFF	TGCGCCAGCAGCCAACACGGACTAGCGAACAATGAGCAGTTCTTC
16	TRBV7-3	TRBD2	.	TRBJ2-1	CASSLMGGSSYNEQFF	TGTGCCAGCAGCTTAATGGGCGGGAGTTCCTACAATGAGCAGTTCTTC
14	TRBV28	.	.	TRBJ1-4	CASRNRAGDEKLFF	TGTGCCAGCAGGAACAGGGCCGGAGATGAAAAACTGTTTTTT
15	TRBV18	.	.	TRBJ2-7	CASSPPSQGSGEQYF	TGTGCCAGCTCACCACCGTCCCAGGGATCGGGCGAGCAGTACTTC
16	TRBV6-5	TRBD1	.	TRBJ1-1	CASSSRTGGPGTEAFF	TGTGCCAGCAGTTCGCGGACAGGAGGACCCGGCACTGAAGCTTTCTTT
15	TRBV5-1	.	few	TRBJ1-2	CASSLRAGTRYGYTF	TGCGCCAGCAGTCTTCGGGCAGGGACTAGGTATGGCTACACCTTC
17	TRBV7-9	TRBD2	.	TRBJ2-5	CASTIVRGASGQETQYF	TGTGCCAGCACCATAGTGAGAGGGGCTAGCGGGCAAGAGACCCAGTACTTC
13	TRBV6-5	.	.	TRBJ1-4	CASASGLGGKLFF	TGTGCCAGCGCCTCGGGATTAGGGGGAAAACTGTTTTTT
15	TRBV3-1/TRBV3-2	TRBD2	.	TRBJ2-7	CASSLEVGLSYEQYF	TGTGCCAGCAGTCTCGAGGTGGGACTAAGCTACGAGCAGTACTTC
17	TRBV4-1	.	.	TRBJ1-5	CASSRFPGGFGNQPQHF	TGCGCCAGCAGCCGATTCCCCGGCGGGTTCGGCAATCAGCCCCAGCATTTT